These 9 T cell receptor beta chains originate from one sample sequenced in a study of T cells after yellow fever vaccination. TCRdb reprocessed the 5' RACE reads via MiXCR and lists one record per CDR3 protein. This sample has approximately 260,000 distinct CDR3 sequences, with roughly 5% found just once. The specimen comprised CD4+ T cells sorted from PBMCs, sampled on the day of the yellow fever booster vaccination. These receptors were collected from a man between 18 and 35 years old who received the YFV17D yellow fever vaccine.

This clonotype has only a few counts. CDR3 amino acids: CASRSYSEETQYF. In nucleotides, the CDR3 is TGTGCCAGCAGAAGTTACAGCGAGGAGACCCAGTACTTC. The chain recombines TRBV7-2 with TRBJ2-5; D call uncertain. The CDR3 has 13 residues. V dropped 6 bases and J dropped 5 bases, with 13 bases sitting between them. Germline CDR1 SGHTA, CDR2 FQGNSA.

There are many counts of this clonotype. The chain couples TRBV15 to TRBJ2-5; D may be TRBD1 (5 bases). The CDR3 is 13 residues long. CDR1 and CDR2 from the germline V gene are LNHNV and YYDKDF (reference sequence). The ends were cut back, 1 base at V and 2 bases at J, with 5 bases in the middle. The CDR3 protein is CATSRGQQETQYF. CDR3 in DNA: TGTGCCACCAGCAGAGGACAGCAAGAGACCCAGTACTTC.

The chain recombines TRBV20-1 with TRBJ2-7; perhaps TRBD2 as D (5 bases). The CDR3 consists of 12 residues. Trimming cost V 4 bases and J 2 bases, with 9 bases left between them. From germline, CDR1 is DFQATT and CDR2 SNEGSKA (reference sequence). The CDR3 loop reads CSAIEGTYEQYF. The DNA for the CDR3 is TGCAGTGCTATTGAGGGTACCTACGAGCAGTACTTC.

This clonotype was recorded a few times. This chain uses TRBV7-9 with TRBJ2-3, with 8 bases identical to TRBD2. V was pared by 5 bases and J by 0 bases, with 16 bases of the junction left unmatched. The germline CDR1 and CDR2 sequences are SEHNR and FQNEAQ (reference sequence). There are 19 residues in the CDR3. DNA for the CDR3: TGTGCCAGCAGCCGCTCGGGGGGGGTTAGCGGTGCTAGCACAGATACGCAGTATTTT. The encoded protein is CASSRSGGVSGASTDTQYF.

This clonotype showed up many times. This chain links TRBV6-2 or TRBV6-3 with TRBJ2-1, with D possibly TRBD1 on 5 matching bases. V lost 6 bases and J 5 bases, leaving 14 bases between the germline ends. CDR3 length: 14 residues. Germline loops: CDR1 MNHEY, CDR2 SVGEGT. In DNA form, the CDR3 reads TGTGCCAGCAGCCCTTCCGGACACAACAATGAGCAGTTCTTC. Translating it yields CASSPSGHNNEQFF.

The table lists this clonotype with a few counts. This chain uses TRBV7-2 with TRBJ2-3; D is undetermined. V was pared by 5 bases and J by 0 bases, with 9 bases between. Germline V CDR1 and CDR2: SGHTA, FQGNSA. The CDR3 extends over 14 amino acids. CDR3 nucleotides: TGTGCCAGCAGCCAAAGGTGGAGCACAGATACGCAGTATTTT. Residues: CASSQRWSTDTQYF.

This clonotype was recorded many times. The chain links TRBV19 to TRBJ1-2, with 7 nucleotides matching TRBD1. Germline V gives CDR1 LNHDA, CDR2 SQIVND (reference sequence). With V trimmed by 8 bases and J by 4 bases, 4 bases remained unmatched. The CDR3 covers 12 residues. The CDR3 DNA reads TGTGCCAGTGAGGGACAGATCTATGGCTACACCTTC. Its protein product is CASEGQIYGYTF.

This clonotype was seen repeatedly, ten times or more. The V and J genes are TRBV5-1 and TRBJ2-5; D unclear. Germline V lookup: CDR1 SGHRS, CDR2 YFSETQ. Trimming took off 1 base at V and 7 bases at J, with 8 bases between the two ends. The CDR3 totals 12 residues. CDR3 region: CASSLTPGTQYF. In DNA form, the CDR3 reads TGCGCCAGCAGCTTGACTCCGGGGACCCAGTACTTC. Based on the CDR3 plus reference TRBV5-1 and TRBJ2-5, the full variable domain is KAGVTQTPRYLIKTRGQQVTLSCSPISGHRSVSWYQQTPGQGLQFLFEYFSETQRNKGNFPGRFSGRQFSNSRSEMNVSTLELGDSALYLCASSLTPGTQYFGPGTRLLVL.

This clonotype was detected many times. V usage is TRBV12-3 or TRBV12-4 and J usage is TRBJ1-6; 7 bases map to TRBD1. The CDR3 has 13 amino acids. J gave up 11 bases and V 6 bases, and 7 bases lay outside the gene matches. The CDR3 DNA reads TGTGCCAGCAGCTCCAGACAGGGAGCACCCCTCCACTTT. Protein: CASSSRQGAPLHF.